These 30 T cell receptor beta chains originate from one sample sequenced in a study of blood T cell repertoires in COVID-19. This table comes from immunoSEQ multiplex PCR, and its TCRdb copy is limited to in-frame clones, with some not included. Found here are roughly 84,000 clones, roughly 80% of them singletons; the top ten hold about 4%. Specimen: peripheral blood. Receptors were obtained from a woman aged 45 to 65 with acute or convalescent COVID-19.

This clone was recorded a few times. V usage is TRBV5-1 and J usage is TRBJ1-4; D may be TRBD1 (6 bases). Trimming stripped 4 bases from V and 8 bases from J, with 15 bases between. Germline V gene data show CDR1 as SGHRS and CDR2 as YFSETQ. The CDR3 sequence is 14 residues long. The CDR3 DNA reads as TGCGCCAGCAGCGAGCAGGGGTTCGGAGAAAAACTGTTTTTT. Its translation: CASSEQGFGEKLFF.

In its sample, this clone was seen once. J is TRBJ1-1 and V is TRBV5-5, with 10 bases lining up with TRBD1. This CDR3 is 15 amino acids long. Germline lookup yields CDR1 SGHKS and CDR2 YYEKEE (reference sequence). V dropped 5 bases and J dropped 5; count of bases not matched to a gene: 9. The CDR3 is CASRLTGTGETEAFF. The CDR3 DNA reads TGTGCCAGCAGGCTCACCGGGACAGGGGAAACTGAAGCTTTCTTT.

This clone was observed a handful of times. This chain connects TRBV28 to TRBJ2-7; 10 bases line up with TRBD1. V shed 6 bases, J shed 2 bases, and the junction held 7 bases outside the gene matches. The CDR3 length is 15 residues. The V gene's germline CDR1 is MDHEN and CDR2 SYDVKM. CDR3 residues: CASRPPGQGAYEQYF. CDR3 bases: TGTGCCAGCAGGCCCCCCGGACAGGGGGCCTACGAGCAGTACTTC.

The table lists this clone with a count of one. The chain employs TRBV11-1 and TRBJ2-1; 7 bases are shared with TRBD1. V lost 3 bases to trimming and J lost 5 bases; unmatched junction nucleotides: 7. The CDR3 is 15 amino acids. Germline V gene data show CDR1 as SGHAT and CDR2 as FQDESV (reference sequence). CDR3 sequence reads: CASSFQGTVDNEQFF. DNA of the CDR3: TGTGCCAGCAGCTTTCAGGGGACAGTGGACAATGAGCAGTTCTTC. Variable domain in full (rest from reference TRBV11-1 and TRBJ2-1): EAEVAQSPRYKITEKSQAVAFWCDPISGHATLYWYRQILGQGPELLVQFQDESVVDDSQLPKDRFSAERLKGVDSTLKIQPAELGDSAMYLCASSFQGTVDNEQFFGPGTRLTVL.

Written as DNA, the CDR3 is TGTGCCAGCAGCTTGATAATAGGGAGAGAATTTGGCTACACCTTC. Translation gives CASSLIIGREFGYTF. The V gene is TRBV5-6, the J gene TRBJ1-2, with D hard to call. Trimming took 1 base from V and 7 from J, leaving 17 bases between them. Germline V gene lookup returns CDR1 SGHDT and CDR2 YYEEEE. This CDR3 has 15 residues.

The chain combines TRBV7-9 with TRBJ1-1; D is uncertain. The CDR3 is 14 amino acids. The V and J ends lost 3 bases and 1 base respectively, with 9 bases between them. Germline CDR1 SEHNR, CDR2 FQNEAQ (reference sequence). CDR3 nucleotides: TGTGCCAGCAGCTTGGAGGGATGGAACACTGAAGCTTTCTTT. Amino acids: CASSLEGWNTEAFF.

This clone was seen just once. The J gene is TRBJ2-2, the V gene TRBV12-3 or TRBV12-4, with 7 positions matching TRBD1. The CDR3 has 13 amino acids. Losses at the gene ends were 6 bases for V and 7 bases for J; bases not matched to a gene: 5. This chain's CDR3 is CASRRAGGGELFF. The CDR3 nucleotides are TGTGCCAGCAGACGCGCAGGGGGCGGGGAGCTGTTTTTT.

This clone was seen more than once but under ten times. V gene TRBV11-1 combines with J gene TRBJ2-5; TRBD2 matches at 8 bases. CDR3 size: 16 residues. Germline CDR1 is SGHAT and CDR2 is FQDESV (reference sequence). The trim removed 1 base at V and 4 bases at J, leaving 8 bases unmatched. This CDR3 reads CASSLGAGGGSETQYF. CDR3 nucleotides: TGTGCCAGCAGCTTAGGGGCGGGGGGAGGCTCAGAGACCCAGTACTTC.

The chain carries TRBV15 and TRBJ2-5; tentatively, D is TRBD2 (5 bases). Germline lookup yields CDR1 LNHNV and CDR2 YYDKDF (reference sequence). This CDR3 has 14 residues. Trimming left V 0 bases short and J 1 base short, with 6 bases between. The CDR3 DNA is TGTGCCACCAGCAGAGAAGGGAGCCAAGAGACCCAGTACTTC. Translated: CATSREGSQETQYF.

The chain is built from TRBV7-6 and TRBJ1-1, with D maybe TRBD1 (5 bases). The CDR3 consists of 13 residues. The V gene lost 5 bases and the J gene lost 5 bases, with 12 bases spanning the gap. The germline gives CDR1 SGHVS, CDR2 FNYEAQ. For the CDR3, the DNA is TGTGCCAGCAGCCTGGACAAATTTACTGAAGCTTTCTTT. Protein product: CASSLDKFTEAFF.

This sequence joins TRBV6-5 and TRBJ1-6; 11 bases align to TRBD1. J lost 9 bases, V lost 7 bases, and 5 bases had no gene match. The CDR3 length is 14 residues. The germline CDR1 and CDR2 sequences are MNHEY and SVGAGI. The CDR3 reads CASTSGQGVSPLHF. The DNA for the CDR3 is TGTGCCAGCACTTCGGGACAGGGGGTTTCACCCCTCCACTTT.

This clone was observed a few times. The genes are TRBV19 and TRBJ2-5; D remains ambiguous. Trimming shortened V by 7 bases and J by 5 bases, and 11 bases separated the two germline ends. This CDR3 has 12 residues. CDR1 and CDR2 from the germline V gene are LNHDA and SQIVND (reference sequence). CDR3: CASKSSSETQYF. In nucleotides, the CDR3 is TGTGCCAGTAAATCTAGTTCCGAGACCCAGTACTTC.

V gene TRBV5-1 combines with J gene TRBJ1-3; 7 bases are a match to TRBD1. Germline CDR1 is SGHRS and CDR2 is YFSETQ. The length of the CDR3 is 18 residues. V dropped 2 bases and J dropped 0; count of bases not matched to a gene: 11. The CDR3 sequence is CASSLKGTADLSGNTIYF. The CDR3 bases are TGCGCCAGCAGCTTAAAAGGGACAGCCGATCTCTCTGGAAACACCATATATTTT.

The chain carries TRBV19 and TRBJ1-2; D not resolved. The germline V gene encodes CDR1 LNHDA and CDR2 SQIVND (reference sequence). This CDR3 contains 13 residues. V lost 4 bases to trimming and J lost 6 bases, with 12 bases between them. This CDR3 reads CASSTGPRNGYTF. The CDR3 DNA sequence: TGTGCCAGTAGTACCGGTCCAAGAAATGGCTACACCTTC.

The chain has TRBV19 and TRBJ1-5, with D possibly being TRBD1 (6 bases). V gave up 1 base and J gave up 4 bases, with 8 bases separating them. From germline, CDR1 is LNHDA and CDR2 SQIVND (reference sequence). This CDR3 is built from 14 residues. The CDR3 spells CASSIGRGNQPQHF. The CDR3 DNA reads as TGTGCCAGTAGTATAGGCAGGGGAAATCAGCCCCAGCATTTT.

V is TRBV6-5 and J is TRBJ2-1; the D gene is possibly TRBD2 (7 bases). CDR3 length equals 16 residues. Trimming shortened V by 2 bases and J by 3 bases, and 14 bases separated the two germline ends. From germline, CDR1 is MNHEY and CDR2 SVGAGI. The CDR3 spells CASSYLRGGRYNEQFF. CDR3 coding DNA: TGTGCCAGCAGTTACCTAAGGGGGGGCCGCTACAATGAGCAGTTCTTC.

The chain couples TRBV10-3 to TRBJ1-1, with a possible D match to TRBD1 (5 bases). This CDR3 has 14 residues. CDR1 and CDR2 (germline): ENHRY, SYGVKD. Between the trimmed V and J ends, which lost 0 bases and 1 base, there was a span of 6 bases. Here the CDR3 reads CAISESTGNTEAFF. The CDR3 DNA reads TGTGCCATCAGTGAGTCCACAGGGAACACTGAAGCTTTCTTT.

This chain links TRBV3-1 (or the pseudogene TRBV3-2) with TRBJ1-2, with D hard to call. This CDR3 has 13 residues. V was trimmed by 1 base and J by 8 bases, leaving 11 bases between them. Per the germline V gene, CDR1 is LGHDT and CDR2 is YNNKEL (reference sequence). CDR3 nucleotides: TGTGCCAGCAGCCAAGTTGGTTCAGGAGGCTACACCTTC. Protein: CASSQVGSGGYTF.

V usage is TRBV6-5 and J usage is TRBJ2-5; no reliable D call. The germline CDR1 and CDR2 sequences are MNHEY and SVGAGI. V lost 8 bases and J 4 bases, leaving 11 bases between the germline ends. The CDR3 extends over 12 amino acids. The CDR3 here is CASGFLRETQYF. The CDR3 region has the DNA TGTGCCAGCGGCTTTTTAAGAGAGACCCAGTACTTC.

The CDR3 nucleotides are TGTGCCAGCAGCCCAACTAGCGGGGGGACAGATACGCAGTATTTT. As protein: CASSPTSGGTDTQYF. The chain is built from TRBV3-1 (or the pseudogene TRBV3-2) and TRBJ2-3; 12 bases agree with TRBD2. This CDR3 contains 15 residues. J was trimmed by 3 bases and V by 4 bases; bases with no gene match: 2. Germline loops: CDR1 LGHDT, CDR2 YNNKEL (reference sequence).

The CDR3 DNA sequence: TGTGCCAGCAGCCCCCCACACACAGATACGCAGTATTTT. Residues: CASSPPHTDTQYF. This chain connects TRBV3-1 (or the pseudogene TRBV3-2) to TRBJ2-3; D not certain. Trimming took off 4 bases at V and 2 bases at J, with 7 bases between the two ends. This CDR3 comprises 13 residues. CDR1 is LGHDT, CDR2 YNNKEL, per germline (reference sequence).

This chain links TRBV6-5 with TRBJ1-1, with 8 bases fitting TRBD1. This CDR3 has 14 residues. Germline V lookup: CDR1 MNHEY, CDR2 SVGAGI. The junction had 3 bases not matched to a gene; V was cut back by 5 bases and J by 1 base. The DNA for the CDR3 is TGTGCCAGCAGTCGGGACAGGAAGAACACTGAAGCTTTCTTT. Amino acid sequence: CASSRDRKNTEAFF.

This CDR3 reads CASSRTETYEQYF. CDR3 nucleotides: TGCGCCAGCAGCCGGACAGAAACCTACGAGCAGTACTTC. This rearrangement joins TRBV5-1 to TRBJ2-7, with D possibly TRBD1 on 6 matching bases. Germline lookup yields CDR1 SGHRS and CDR2 YFSETQ. The CDR3 length is 13 residues. Trimming took off 4 bases at V and 2 bases at J, with 10 bases between the two ends.

J is TRBJ1-5 and V is TRBV6-2 or TRBV6-3; TRBD1 matches 8 bases. J lost 1 base, V lost 4 bases, and 6 bases had no gene match. CDR3 length: 16 amino acids. CDR1 and CDR2 (germline): MNHEY, SVGEGT. The CDR3 loop is CASSSRTGKSNQPQHF. Written as DNA, the CDR3 is TGTGCCAGCAGTTCTAGGACAGGGAAAAGCAATCAGCCCCAGCATTTT.

Concerning this clone: One end of the junction fails to match germline, which may point to a read error. Different DNA sequences within this sample yield the same CDR3. The chain is built from TRBV2 and TRBJ1-2, with D maybe TRBD1 (5 bases). This CDR3 is 13 amino acids long. Germline V gene data show CDR1 as SNHLY and CDR2 as FYNNEI. The CDR3 sequence is CASSEGGGYGYTF. The CDR3, as DNA: TGTGCCAGTAGTGAGGGCGGGGGCTATGGCTACACCTTC.

This clone was observed a few times. The CDR3 region has the DNA TGTGCCACTACAGGGGGTTTGGACACTGAAGCTTTCTTT. As protein: CATTGGLDTEAFF. The chain combines TRBV10-3 with TRBJ1-1; 8 nucleotides match TRBD1. Germline V CDR1 and CDR2: ENHRY, SYGVKD. Trimming at V came to 10 bases and at J to 3 bases, leaving 7 bases not matched to a gene. The CDR3 spans 13 residues.

This chain joins TRBV14 and TRBJ2-3; a weak D match, TRBD2 (7 bases). The germline V and J ends were trimmed by 4 bases and 2 bases, with 19 bases remaining between them. The CDR3 consists of 17 residues. The V gene's germline CDR1 is SGHDN and CDR2 FVKESK. The CDR3 protein is CASSPFSGGGSTDTQYF. Written as DNA, the CDR3 is TGTGCCAGCAGCCCTTTTTCCGGCGGGGGCTCCACAGATACGCAGTATTTT.

The V and J genes are TRBV27 and TRBJ2-7; 11 bases are shared with TRBD2. This CDR3 contains 16 residues. With V trimmed by 5 bases and J by 0 bases, 6 bases remained unmatched. Germline V gives CDR1 MNHEY, CDR2 SMNVEV (reference sequence). The CDR3 coding sequence is TGTGCCAGCAGTACGTCACTAGCGGGGGCCTCCTACGAGCAGTACTTC. Amino acid sequence: CASSTSLAGASYEQYF.

This clone occurred a few times. The V gene is TRBV27, the J gene TRBJ1-2; D call uncertain. The CDR3 totals 15 residues. CDR1 and CDR2 (germline): MNHEY, SMNVEV (reference sequence). Trimming took off 4 bases at V and 1 base at J, with 13 bases between the two ends. CDR3 amino acids: CASSSPSAGNYGYTF. CDR3 coding DNA: TGTGCCAGCAGTTCCCCCTCAGCGGGTAACTATGGCTACACCTTC.

In DNA, the CDR3 is TGTGCCAGCAGCTTCGCGGGACAGGGACCTAATCAGCCCCAGCATTTT. Translation: CASSFAGQGPNQPQHF. The chain carries TRBV7-2 and TRBJ1-5; 9 nucleotides agree with TRBD1. The CDR3 length is 16 residues. The ends lost 3 bases at V and 4 bases at J; junction bases unmatched: 7. Per the germline V gene, CDR1 is SGHTA and CDR2 is FQGNSA.